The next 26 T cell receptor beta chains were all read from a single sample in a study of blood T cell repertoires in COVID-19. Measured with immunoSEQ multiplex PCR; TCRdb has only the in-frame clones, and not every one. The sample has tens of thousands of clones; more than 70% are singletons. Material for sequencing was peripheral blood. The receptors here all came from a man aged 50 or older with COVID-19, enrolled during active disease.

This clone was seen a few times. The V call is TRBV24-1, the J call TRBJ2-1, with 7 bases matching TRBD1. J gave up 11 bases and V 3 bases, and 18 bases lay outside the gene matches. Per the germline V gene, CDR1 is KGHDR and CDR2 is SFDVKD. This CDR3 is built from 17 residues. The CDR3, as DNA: TGTGCCACCAGTGATGCCGGGACAGAAATTCCTCCTAGAAAGCAGTTCTTC. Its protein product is CATSDAGTEIPPRKQFF.

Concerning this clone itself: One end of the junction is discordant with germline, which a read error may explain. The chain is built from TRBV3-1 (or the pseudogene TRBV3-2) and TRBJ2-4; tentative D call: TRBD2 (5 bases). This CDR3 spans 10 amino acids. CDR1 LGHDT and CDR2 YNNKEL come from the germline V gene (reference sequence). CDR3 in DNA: TGTGCCAGCAGCCAAGATGAGGAGGACTTC. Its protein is CASSQDEEDF.

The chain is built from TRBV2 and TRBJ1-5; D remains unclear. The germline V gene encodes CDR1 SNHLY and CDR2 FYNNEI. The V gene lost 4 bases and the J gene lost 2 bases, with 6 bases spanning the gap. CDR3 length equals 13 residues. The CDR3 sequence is CASSASGNQPQHF. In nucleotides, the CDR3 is TGTGCCAGCAGTGCTTCTGGCAATCAGCCCCAGCATTTT.

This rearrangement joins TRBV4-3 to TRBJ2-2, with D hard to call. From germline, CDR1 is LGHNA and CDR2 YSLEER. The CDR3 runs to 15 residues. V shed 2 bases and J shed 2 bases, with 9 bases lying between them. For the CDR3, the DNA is TGCGCCAGCAGCCAACCCGGGTTAAACACCGGGGAGCTGTTTTTT. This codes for CASSQPGLNTGELFF.

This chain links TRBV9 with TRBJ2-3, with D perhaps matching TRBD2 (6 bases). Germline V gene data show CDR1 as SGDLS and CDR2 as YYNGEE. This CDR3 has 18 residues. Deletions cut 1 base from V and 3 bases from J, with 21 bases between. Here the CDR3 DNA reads TGTGCCAGCAGCGTATCAGCTGAAGGTTCGGGGGTGACAGATACGCAGTATTTT. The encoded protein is CASSVSAEGSGVTDTQYF. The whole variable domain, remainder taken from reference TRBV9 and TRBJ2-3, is DSGVTQTPKHLITATGQRVTLRCSPRSGDLSVYWYQQSLDQGLQFLIQYYNGEERAKGNILERFSAQQFPDLHSELNLSSLELGDSALYFCASSVSAEGSGVTDTQYFGPGTRLTVL.

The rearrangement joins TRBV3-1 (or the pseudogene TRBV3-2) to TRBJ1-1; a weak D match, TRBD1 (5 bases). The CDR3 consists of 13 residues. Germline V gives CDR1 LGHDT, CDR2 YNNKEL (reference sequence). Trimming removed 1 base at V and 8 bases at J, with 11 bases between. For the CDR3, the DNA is TGTGCCAGCAGCCAAGGAAGGGAGGGGGAAGCTTTCTTT. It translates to CASSQGREGEAFF.

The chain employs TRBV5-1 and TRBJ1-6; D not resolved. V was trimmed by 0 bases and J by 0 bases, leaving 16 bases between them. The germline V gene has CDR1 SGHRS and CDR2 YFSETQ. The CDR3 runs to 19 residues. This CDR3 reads CASSLASTQKSSYNSPLHF. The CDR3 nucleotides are TGCGCCAGCAGCTTGGCATCGACACAGAAGAGCTCCTATAATTCACCCCTCCACTTT.

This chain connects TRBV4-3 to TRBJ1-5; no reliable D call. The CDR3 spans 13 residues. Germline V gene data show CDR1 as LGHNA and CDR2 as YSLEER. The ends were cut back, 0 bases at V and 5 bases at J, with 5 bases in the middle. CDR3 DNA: TGCGCCAGCAGCCAAGATCGGGATCAGCCCCAGCATTTT. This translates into CASSQDRDQPQHF.

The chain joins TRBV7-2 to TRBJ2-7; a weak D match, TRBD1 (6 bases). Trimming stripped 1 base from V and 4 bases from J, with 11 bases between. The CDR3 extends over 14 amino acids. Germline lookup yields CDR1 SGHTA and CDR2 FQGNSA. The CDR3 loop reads CASSLDQGPYEQYF. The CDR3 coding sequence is TGTGCCAGCAGCTTAGATCAGGGGCCATACGAGCAGTACTTC.

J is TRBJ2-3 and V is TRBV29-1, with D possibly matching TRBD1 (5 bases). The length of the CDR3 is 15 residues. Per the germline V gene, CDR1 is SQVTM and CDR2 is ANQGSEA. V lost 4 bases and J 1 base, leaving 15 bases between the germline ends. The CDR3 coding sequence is TGCAGCGTTGTGCGGCAGGGTACCGGCACAGATACGCAGTATTTT. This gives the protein CSVVRQGTGTDTQYF.

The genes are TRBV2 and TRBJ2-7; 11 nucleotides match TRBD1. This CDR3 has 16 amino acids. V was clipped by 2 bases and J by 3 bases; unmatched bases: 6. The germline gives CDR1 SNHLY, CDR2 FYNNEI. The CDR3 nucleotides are TGTGCCAGCAGTGAACCCCGGGACAGGGGGGACTACGAGCAGTACTTC. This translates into CASSEPRDRGDYEQYF.

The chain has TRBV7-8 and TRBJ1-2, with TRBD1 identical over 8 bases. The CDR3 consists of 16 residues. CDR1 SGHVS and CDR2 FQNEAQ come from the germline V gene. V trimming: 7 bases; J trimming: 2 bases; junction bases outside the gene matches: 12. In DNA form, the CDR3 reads TGTGCCAGCAACCCAATCAGGGGGCCGCCAAACTATGGCTACACCTTC. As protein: CASNPIRGPPNYGYTF. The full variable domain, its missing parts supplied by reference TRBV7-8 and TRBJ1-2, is GAGVSQSPRYKVAKRGQDVALRCDPISGHVSLFWYQQALGQGPEFLTYFQNEAQLDKSGLPSDRFFAERPEGSVSTLKIQRTQQEDSAVYLCASNPIRGPPNYGYTFGSGTRLTVV.

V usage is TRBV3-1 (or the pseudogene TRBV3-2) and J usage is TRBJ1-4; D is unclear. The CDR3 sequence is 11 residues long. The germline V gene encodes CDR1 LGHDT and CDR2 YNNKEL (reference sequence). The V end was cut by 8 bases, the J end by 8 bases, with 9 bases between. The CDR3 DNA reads TGTGCCAGCGGAGGAGTCGAAAAACTGTTTTTT. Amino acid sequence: CASGGVEKLFF.

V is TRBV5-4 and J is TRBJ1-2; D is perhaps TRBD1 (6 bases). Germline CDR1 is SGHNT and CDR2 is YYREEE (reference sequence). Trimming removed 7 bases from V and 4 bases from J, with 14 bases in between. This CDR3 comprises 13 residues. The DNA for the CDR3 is TGTGCCAGCTTCCGGGACACCAGCTATGGCTACACCTTC. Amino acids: CASFRDTSYGYTF.

Here the CDR3 DNA reads TGTGCCAGCAGCTTAGGCGGGGTCGCCCTCAATCAGCCCCAGCATTTT. The encoded protein is CASSLGGVALNQPQHF. This chain uses TRBV7-8 with TRBJ1-5; D unclear. This CDR3 region has 16 residues. CDR1 and CDR2 from the germline V gene are SGHVS and FQNEAQ. The germline V and J ends were trimmed by 1 base and 3 bases, with 13 bases remaining between them.

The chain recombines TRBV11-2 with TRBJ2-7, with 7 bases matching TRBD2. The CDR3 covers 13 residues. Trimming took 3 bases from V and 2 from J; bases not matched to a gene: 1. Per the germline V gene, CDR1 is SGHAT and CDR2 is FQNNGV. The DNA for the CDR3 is TGTGCCAGCAGCTTGGGACTAACCTACGAGCAGTACTTC. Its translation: CASSLGLTYEQYF.

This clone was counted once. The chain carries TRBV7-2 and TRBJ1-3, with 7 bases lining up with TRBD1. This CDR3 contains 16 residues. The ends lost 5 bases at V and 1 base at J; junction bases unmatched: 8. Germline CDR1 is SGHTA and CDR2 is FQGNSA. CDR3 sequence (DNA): TGTGCCAGCAGCCAGTCGACAGGGTGGTCTGGAAACACCATATATTTT. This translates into CASSQSTGWSGNTIYF. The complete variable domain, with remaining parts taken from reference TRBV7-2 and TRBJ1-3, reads GAGVSQSPSNKVTEKGKDVELRCDPISGHTALYWYRQSLGQGLEFLIYFQGNSAPDKSGLPSDRFSAERTGGSVSTLTIQRTQQEDSAVYLCASSQSTGWSGNTIYFGEGSWLTVV.

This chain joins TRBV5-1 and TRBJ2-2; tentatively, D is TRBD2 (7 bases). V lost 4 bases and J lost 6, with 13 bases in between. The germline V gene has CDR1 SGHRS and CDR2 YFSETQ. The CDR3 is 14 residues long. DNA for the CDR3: TGCGCCAGCAGCGCGGGGGCGCCCCCCGGGGAGCTGTTTTTT. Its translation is CASSAGAPPGELFF.

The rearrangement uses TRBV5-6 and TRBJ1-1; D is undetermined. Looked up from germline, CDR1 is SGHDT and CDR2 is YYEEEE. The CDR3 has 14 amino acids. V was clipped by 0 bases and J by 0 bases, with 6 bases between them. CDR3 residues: CASSLGSLNTEAFF. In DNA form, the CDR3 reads TGTGCCAGCAGCTTGGGTTCTCTGAACACTGAAGCTTTCTTT.

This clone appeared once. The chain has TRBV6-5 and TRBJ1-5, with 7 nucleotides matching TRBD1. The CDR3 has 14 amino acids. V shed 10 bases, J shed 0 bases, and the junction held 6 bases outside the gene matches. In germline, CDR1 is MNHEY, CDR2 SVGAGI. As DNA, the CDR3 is TGTGCCACCCAGGACAGGTATAGCAATCAGCCCCAGCATTTT. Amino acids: CATQDRYSNQPQHF.

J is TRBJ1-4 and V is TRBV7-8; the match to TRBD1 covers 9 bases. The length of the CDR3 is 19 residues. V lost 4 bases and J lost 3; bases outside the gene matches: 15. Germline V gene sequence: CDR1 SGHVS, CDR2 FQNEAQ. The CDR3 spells CASSSPIGGGTGPNEKLFF. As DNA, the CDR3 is TGTGCCAGCAGCTCTCCGATAGGGGGCGGGACAGGGCCTAATGAAAAACTGTTTTTT.

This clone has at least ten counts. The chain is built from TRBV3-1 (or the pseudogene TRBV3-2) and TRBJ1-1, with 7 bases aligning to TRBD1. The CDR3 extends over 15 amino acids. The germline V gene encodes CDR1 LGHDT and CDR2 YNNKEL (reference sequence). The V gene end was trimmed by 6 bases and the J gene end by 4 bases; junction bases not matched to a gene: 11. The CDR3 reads CASSAFTGDATEAFF. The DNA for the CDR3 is TGTGCCAGCAGTGCCTTCACAGGGGATGCCACTGAAGCTTTCTTT.

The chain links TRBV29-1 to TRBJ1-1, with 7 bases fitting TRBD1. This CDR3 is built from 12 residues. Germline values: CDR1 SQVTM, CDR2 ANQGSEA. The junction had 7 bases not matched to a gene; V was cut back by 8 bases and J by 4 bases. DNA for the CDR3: TGCAGCTCAAGACAGGGCAGCACTGAAGCTTTCTTT. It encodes CSSRQGSTEAFF. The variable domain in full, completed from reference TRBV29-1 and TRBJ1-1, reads SAVISQKPSRDICQRGTSLTIQCQVDSQVTMMFWYRQQPGQSLTLIATANQGSEATYESGFVIDKFPISRPNLTFSTLTVSNMSPEDSSIYLCSSRQGSTEAFFGQGTRLTVV.

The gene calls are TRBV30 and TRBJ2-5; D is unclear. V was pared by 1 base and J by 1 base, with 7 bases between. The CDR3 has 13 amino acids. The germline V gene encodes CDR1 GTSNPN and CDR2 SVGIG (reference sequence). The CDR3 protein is CAWSGTAQETQYF. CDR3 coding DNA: TGTGCCTGGAGTGGAACAGCCCAAGAGACCCAGTACTTC.

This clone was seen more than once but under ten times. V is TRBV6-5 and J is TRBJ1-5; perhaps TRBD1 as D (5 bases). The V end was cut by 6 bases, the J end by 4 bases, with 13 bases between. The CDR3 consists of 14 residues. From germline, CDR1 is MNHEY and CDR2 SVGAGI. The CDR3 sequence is CASRAGRPNQPQHF. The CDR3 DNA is TGTGCCAGCAGGGCGGGACGGCCGAATCAGCCCCAGCATTTT.

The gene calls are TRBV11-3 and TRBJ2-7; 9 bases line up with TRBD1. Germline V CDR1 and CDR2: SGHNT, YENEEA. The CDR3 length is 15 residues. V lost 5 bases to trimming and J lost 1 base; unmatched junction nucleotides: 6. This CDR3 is CASSQDRGPSYEQYF. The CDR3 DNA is TGTGCCAGCAGCCAGGACAGGGGTCCTTCCTACGAGCAGTACTTC.